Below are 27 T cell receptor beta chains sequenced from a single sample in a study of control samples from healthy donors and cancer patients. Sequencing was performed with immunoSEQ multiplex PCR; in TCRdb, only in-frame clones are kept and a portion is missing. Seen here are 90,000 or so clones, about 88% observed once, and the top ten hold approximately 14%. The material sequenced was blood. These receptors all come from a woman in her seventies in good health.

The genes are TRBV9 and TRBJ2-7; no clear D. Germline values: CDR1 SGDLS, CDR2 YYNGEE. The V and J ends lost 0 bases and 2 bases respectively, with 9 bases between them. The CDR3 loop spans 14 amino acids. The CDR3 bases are TGTGCCAGCAGCGTAGCGGCGGTACCCTACGAGCAGTACTTC. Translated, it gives CASSVAAVPYEQYF.

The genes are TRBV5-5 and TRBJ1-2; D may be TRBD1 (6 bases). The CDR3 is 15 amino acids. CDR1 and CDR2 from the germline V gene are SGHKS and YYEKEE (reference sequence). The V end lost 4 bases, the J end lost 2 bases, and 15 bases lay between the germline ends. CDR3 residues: CASSTGYTGNYGYTF. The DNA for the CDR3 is TGTGCCAGCAGCACAGGGTATACAGGGAACTATGGCTACACCTTC. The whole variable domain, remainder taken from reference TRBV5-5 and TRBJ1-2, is DAGVTQSPTHLIKTRGQQVTLRCSPISGHKSVSWYQQVLGQGPQFIFQYYEKEERGRGNFPDRFSARQFPNYSSELNVNALLLGDSALYLCASSTGYTGNYGYTFGSGTRLTVV.

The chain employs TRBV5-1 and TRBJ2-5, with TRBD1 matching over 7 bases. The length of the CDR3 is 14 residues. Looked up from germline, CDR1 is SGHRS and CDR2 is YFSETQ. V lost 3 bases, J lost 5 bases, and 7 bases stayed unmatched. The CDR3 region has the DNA TGCGCCAGCAGCTCCCGCCAGGGGGTGGAGACCCAGTACTTC. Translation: CASSSRQGVETQYF.

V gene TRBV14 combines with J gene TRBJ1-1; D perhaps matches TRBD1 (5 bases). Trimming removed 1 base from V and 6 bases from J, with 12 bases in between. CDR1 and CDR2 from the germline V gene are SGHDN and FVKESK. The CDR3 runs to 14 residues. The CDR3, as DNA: TGTGCCAGCAGCCAAGCTCCAGGGCGCTCTGAAGCTTTCTTT. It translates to CASSQAPGRSEAFF.

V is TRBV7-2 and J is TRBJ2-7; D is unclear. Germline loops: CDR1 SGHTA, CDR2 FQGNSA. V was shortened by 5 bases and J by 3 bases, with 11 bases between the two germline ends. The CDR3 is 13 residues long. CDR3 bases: TGTGCCAGCAGCGCCGACTTTTTCTACGAGCAGTACTTC. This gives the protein CASSADFFYEQYF.

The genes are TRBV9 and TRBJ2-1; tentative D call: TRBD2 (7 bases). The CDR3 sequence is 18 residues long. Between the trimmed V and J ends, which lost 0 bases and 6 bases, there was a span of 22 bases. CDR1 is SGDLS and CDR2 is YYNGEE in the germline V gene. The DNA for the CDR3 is TGTGCCAGCAGCGTAGGGCCCGGGGGGACAACAGTGGGCAATGAGCAGTTCTTC. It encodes CASSVGPGGTTVGNEQFF.

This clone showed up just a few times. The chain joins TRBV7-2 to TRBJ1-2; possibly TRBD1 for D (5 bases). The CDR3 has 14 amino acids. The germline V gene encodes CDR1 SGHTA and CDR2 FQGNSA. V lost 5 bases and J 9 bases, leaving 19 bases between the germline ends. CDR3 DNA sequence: TGTGCCAGCAGCGAAGGGGTCACGTCGAGGAGCTACACCTTC. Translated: CASSEGVTSRSYTF.

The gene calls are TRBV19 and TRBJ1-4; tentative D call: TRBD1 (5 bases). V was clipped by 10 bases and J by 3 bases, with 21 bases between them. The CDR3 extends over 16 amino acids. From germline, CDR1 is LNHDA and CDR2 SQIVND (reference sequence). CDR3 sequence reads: CATSGTSRVANEKLFF. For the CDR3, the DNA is TGTGCCACGAGCGGGACTTCCCGAGTGGCTAATGAAAAACTGTTTTTT.

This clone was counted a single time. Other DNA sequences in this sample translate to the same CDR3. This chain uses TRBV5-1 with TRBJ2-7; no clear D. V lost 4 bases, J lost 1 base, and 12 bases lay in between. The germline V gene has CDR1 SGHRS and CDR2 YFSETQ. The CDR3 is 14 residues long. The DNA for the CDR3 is TGCGCCAGCAGCAATTCACGTCTTTCCTACGAGCAGTACTTC. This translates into CASSNSRLSYEQYF.

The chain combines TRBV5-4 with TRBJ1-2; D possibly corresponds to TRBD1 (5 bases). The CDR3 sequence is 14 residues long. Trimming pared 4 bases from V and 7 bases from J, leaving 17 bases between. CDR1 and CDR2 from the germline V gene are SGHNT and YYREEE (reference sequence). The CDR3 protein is CASSLPAGMFGYTF. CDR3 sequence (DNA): TGTGCCAGCAGCCTTCCCGCAGGGATGTTTGGCTACACCTTC. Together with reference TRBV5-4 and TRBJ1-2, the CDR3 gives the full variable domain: ETGVTQSPTHLIKTRGQQVTLRCSSQSGHNTVSWYQQALGQGPQFIFQYYREEENGRGNFPPRFSGLQFPNYSSELNVNALELDDSALYLCASSLPAGMFGYTFGSGTRLTVV.

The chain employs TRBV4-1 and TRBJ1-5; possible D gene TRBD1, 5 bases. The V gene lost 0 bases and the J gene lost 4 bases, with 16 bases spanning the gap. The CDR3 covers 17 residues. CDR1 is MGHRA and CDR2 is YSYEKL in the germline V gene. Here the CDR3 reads CASSQESQGIGNQPQHF. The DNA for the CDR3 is TGCGCCAGCAGCCAAGAGTCCCAGGGCATAGGTAATCAGCCCCAGCATTTT.

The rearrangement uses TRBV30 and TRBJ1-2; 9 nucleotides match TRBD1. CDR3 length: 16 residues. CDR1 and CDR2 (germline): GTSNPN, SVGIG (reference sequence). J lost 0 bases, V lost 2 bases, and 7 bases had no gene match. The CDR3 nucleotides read TGTGCCTGGAGTTTGGGACAGGGCATGACTAACTATGGCTACACCTTC. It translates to CAWSLGQGMTNYGYTF. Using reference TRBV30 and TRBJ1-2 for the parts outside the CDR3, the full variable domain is SQTIHQWPATLVQPVGSPLSLECTVEGTSNPNLYWYRQAAGRGLQLLFYSVGIGQISSEVPQNLSASRPQDRQFILSSKKLLLSDSGFYLCAWSLGQGMTNYGYTFGSGTRLTVV.

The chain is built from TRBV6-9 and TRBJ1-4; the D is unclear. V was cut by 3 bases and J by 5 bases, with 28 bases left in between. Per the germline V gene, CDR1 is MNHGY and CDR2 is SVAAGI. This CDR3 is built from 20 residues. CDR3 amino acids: CASSYGLRWVPPSSNEKLFF. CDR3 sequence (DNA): TGTGCCAGCAGTTACGGACTAAGGTGGGTGCCCCCCTCCTCAAATGAAAAACTGTTTTTT.

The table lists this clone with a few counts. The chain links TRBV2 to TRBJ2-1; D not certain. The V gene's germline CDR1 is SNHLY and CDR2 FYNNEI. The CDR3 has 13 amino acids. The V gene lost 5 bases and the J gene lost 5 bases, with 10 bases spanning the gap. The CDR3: CASSINADNEQFF. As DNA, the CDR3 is TGTGCCAGCAGTATCAACGCGGACAATGAGCAGTTCTTC.

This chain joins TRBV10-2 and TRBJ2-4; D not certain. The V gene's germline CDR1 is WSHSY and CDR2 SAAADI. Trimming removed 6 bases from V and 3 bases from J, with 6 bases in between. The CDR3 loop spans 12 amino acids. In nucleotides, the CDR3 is TGCGCCAGCAGCTTCGACAAAAACATTCAGTACTTC. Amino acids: CASSFDKNIQYF.

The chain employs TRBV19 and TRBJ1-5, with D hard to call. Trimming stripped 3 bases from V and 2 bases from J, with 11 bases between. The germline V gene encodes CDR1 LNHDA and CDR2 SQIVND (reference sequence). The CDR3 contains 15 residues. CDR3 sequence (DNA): TGTGCCAGTAGTATTCGGCCCGGGGGCAATCAGCCCCAGCATTTT. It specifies CASSIRPGGNQPQHF.

DNA for the CDR3: TGTGCCAGCAGCCCCTCCCTAGCGGGTTTCGAGACCCAGTACTTC. This gives the protein CASSPSLAGFETQYF. V and J are TRBV7-9 and TRBJ2-5; TRBD2 matches at 8 bases. The CDR3 sequence is 15 residues long. Germline lookup yields CDR1 SEHNR and CDR2 FQNEAQ (reference sequence). The J segment lost 5 bases and the V segment lost 5 bases, leaving 10 bases of the junction unmatched.

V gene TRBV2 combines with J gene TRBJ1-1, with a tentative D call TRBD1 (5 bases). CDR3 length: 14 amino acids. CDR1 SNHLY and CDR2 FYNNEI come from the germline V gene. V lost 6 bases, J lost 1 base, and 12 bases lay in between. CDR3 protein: CASRKTDTNTEAFF. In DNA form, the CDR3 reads TGTGCCAGCAGGAAGACAGATACGAACACTGAAGCTTTCTTT. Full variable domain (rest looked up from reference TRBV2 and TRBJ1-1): EPEVTQTPSHQVTQMGQEVILRCVPISNHLYFYWYRQILGQKVEFLVSFYNNEISEKSEIFDDQFSVERPDGSNFTLKIRSTKLEDSAMYFCASRKTDTNTEAFFGQGTRLTVV.

The CDR3 coding sequence is TGCAGCGTTGCCAGGGTTGAAACTGAAGCTTTCTTT. It is translated as CSVARVETEAFF. This chain connects TRBV29-1 to TRBJ1-1; D perhaps matches TRBD1 (5 bases). Germline V lookup: CDR1 SQVTM, CDR2 ANQGSEA. The CDR3 runs to 12 residues. Trimming took off 4 bases at V and 5 bases at J, with 11 bases between the two ends.

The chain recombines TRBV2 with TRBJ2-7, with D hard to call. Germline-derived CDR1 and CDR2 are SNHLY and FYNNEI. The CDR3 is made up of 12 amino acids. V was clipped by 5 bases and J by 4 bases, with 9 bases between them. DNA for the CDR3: TGTGCCAGCAGTAGGACCGGGTACGAGCAGTACTTC. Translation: CASSRTGYEQYF. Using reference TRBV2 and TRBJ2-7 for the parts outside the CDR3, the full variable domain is EPEVTQTPSHQVTQMGQEVILRCVPISNHLYFYWYRQILGQKVEFLVSFYNNEISEKSEIFDDQFSVERPDGSNFTLKIRSTKLEDSAMYFCASSRTGYEQYFGPGTRLTVT.

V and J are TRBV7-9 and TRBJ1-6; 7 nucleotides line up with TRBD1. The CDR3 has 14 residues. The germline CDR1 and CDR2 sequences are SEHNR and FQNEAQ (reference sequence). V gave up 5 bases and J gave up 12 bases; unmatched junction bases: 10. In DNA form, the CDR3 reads TGTGCCAGCAGCCCGGGACAGAAGATGGGACCCCTCCACTTT. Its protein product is CASSPGQKMGPLHF.

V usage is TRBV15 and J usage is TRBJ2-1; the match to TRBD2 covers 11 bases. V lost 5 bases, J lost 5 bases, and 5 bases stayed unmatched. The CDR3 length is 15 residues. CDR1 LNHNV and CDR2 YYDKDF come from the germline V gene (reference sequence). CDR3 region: CATSVLAGVNNEQFF. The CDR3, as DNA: TGTGCCACCAGCGTACTAGCGGGAGTTAACAATGAGCAGTTCTTC.

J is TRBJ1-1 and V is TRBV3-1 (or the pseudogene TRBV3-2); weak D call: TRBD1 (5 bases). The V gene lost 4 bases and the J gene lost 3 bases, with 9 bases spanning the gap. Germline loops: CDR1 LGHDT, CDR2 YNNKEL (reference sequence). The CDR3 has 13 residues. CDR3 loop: CASSPLGDTEAFF. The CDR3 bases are TGTGCCAGCAGCCCCCTGGGGGACACTGAAGCTTTCTTT.

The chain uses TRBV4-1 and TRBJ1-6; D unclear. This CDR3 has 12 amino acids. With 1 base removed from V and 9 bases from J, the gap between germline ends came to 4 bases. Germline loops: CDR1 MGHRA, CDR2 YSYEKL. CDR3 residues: CASSQGTSPLHF. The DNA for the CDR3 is TGCGCCAGCAGCCAAGGTACTTCACCCCTCCACTTT.

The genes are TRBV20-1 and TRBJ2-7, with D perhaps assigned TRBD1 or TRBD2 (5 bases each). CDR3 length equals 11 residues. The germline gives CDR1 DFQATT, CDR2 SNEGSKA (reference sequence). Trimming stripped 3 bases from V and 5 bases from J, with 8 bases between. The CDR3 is CSASWDHEQYF. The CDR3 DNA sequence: TGCAGTGCTAGTTGGGACCACGAGCAGTACTTC.

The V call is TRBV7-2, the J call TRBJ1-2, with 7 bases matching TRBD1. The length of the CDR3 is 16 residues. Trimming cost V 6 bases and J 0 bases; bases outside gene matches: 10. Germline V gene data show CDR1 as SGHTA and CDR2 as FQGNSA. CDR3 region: CASRDQGVSANYGYTF. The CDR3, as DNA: TGTGCCAGCAGGGACCAGGGGGTATCTGCTAACTATGGCTACACCTTC.

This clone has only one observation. The CDR3 region has the DNA TGTGCCACCAGCAGAGATGGCCGGGGTGATTCACCCCTCCACTTT. Its translation is CATSRDGRGDSPLHF. This chain joins TRBV15 and TRBJ1-6; the D is unclear. CDR1 LNHNV and CDR2 YYDKDF come from the germline V gene (reference sequence). The ends were cut back, 0 bases at V and 8 bases at J, with 11 bases in the middle. The CDR3 length is 15 residues. Combining the CDR3 with reference TRBV15 and TRBJ1-6 gives the whole variable domain DAMVIQNPRYQVTQFGKPVTLSCSQTLNHNVMYWYQQKSSQAPKLLFHYYDKDFNNEADTPDNFQSRRPNTSFCFLDIRSPGLGDTAMYLCATSRDGRGDSPLHFGNGTRLTVT.